These T cell receptor beta chains were read from a single sample in a study of OX40 agonist ivuxolimab in advanced cancers. The table came from immunoSEQ multiplex PCR; TCRdb's copy has only in-frame clones and leaves some out. In the table there are roughly 19,000 clones, about 86% of which are singletons. This material consisted of CD4+ or CD8+ T cells sorted from blood, taken in a trial of the OX40 agonist ivuxolimab. The receptor source for this set is an adult with an advanced solid tumor such as melanoma, head and neck, liver or kidney cancer. Both conserved end residues are part of each CDR3. A D gene is named only where the DNA matches it firmly. Clone size is stated in some rows and not others, as once, few, many or a class when expanded.

V gene	J gene	clone size	D gene	CDR3 protein	CDR3 DNA
TRBV5-1	TRBJ1-1	.	.	CASSFDAGATEAFF	TGCGCCAGCAGCTTCGATGCGGGGGCCACTGAAGCTTTCTTT
TRBV7-9	TRBJ1-1	.	.	CAGRGEGYTEAFF	TGTGCCGGGAGGGGGGAAGGATACACTGAAGCTTTCTTT
TRBV4-1	TRBJ2-7	.	.	CASSQPPHGTYEQYF	TGCGCCAGCAGCCAACCACCCCACGGAACCTACGAGCAGTACTTC
TRBV7-3	TRBJ2-3	.	TRBD2	CASSSSSGSSDTQYF	TGTGCCAGCAGCTCCTCTAGCGGGAGCTCAGATACGCAGTATTTT
TRBV9	TRBJ1-3	.	.	CASSPEESSGNTIYF	TGTGCCAGCAGCCCAGAGGAGAGCTCTGGAAACACCATATATTTT
TRBV6-6	TRBJ2-6	.	.	CAGIASGANVLTF	TGTGCCGGAATTGCCTCTGGGGCCAACGTCCTGACTTTC
TRBV10-3	TRBJ2-7	once	TRBD2	CAISESTSGTYEQYF	TGTGCCATCAGTGAGTCTACTAGCGGTACCTACGAGCAGTACTTC
TRBV28	TRBJ2-2	few	.	CASSLTSDGAPEPALGGELFF	TGTGCCAGCAGCCTGACTTCGGACGGGGCCCCAGAGCCCGCCTTGGGGGGGGAGCTGTTTTTT
TRBV28	TRBJ1-5	.	.	CASSLLGSGQPQHF	TGTGCCAGCAGTTTGCTCGGGAGCGGGCAGCCCCAGCATTTT
TRBV5-1	TRBJ1-3	.	.	CASSFRPGDTGNTIYF	TGCGCCAGCAGCTTCCGTCCAGGGGATACTGGAAACACCATATATTTT
TRBV6-1	TRBJ2-7	.	TRBD1	CASGTAYEQYF	TGTGCCAGCGGGACAGCCTACGAGCAGTACTTC
TRBV28	TRBJ1-5	.	.	CASSFVNPDQPQHF	TGTGCCAGCAGTTTTGTAAATCCCGATCAGCCCCAGCATTTT
TRBV6-1	TRBJ2-7	.	.	CASRTGYEQYF	TGTGCCAGCAGAACAGGCTACGAGCAGTACTTC
TRBV5-8	TRBJ2-3	.	TRBD2	CASLAGVSTDTQYF	TGTGCCAGCCTAGCGGGAGTGTCGACAGATACGCAGTATTTT
TRBV7-6	TRBJ1-3	.	.	CASSSRQLSGNTIYF	TGTGCCAGCAGCTCTAGACAGCTCTCTGGAAACACCATATATTTT
TRBV28	TRBJ2-6	.	.	CATEGGLSFSGANVLTF	TGTGCTACCGAGGGGGGACTCTCCTTCTCTGGGGCCAACGTCCTGACTTTC
TRBV11-2	TRBJ2-7	.	TRBD2	CASSLVSGGLTSYEQYF	TGTGCCAGCAGCTTAGTATCGGGAGGACTAACCTCCTACGAGCAGTACTTC
TRBV7-9	TRBJ2-7	.	TRBD1	CASRKTGGTTYEQYF	TGTGCCAGCAGGAAGACAGGGGGCACAACCTACGAGCAGTACTTC
TRBV4-3	TRBJ2-7	.	TRBD2	CASSQEGLAGGVGEQYF	TGCGCCAGCAGCCAAGAGGGACTAGCGGGAGGAGTAGGCGAGCAGTACTTC
TRBV2	TRBJ1-6	.	TRBD1	CASSPTGEASPLHF	TGTGCCAGCAGTCCGACAGGGGAAGCCTCACCCCTCCACTTT
TRBV6-5	TRBJ2-1	.	.	CASSSSAVTYNEQFF	TGTGCCAGCAGTAGTAGCGCGGTAACCTACAATGAGCAGTTCTTC
TRBV28	TRBJ1-5	.	.	CASRDSYSNQPQHF	TGTGCCAGCAGGGACAGTTATAGCAATCAGCCCCAGCATTTT
TRBV6-4	TRBJ2-3	.	TRBD1	CASSYRGQMTDTQYF	TGTGCCAGCAGTTACAGGGGGCAGATGACAGATACGCAGTATTTT
TRBV6-6	TRBJ2-7	.	TRBD2	CASSEWTSGNYEQYF	TGTGCCAGCAGCGAGTGGACTAGCGGGAACTACGAGCAGTACTTC
TRBV5-6	TRBJ2-5	.	.	CASSLVGYQETQYF	TGTGCCAGCAGCTTGGTGGGGTACCAAGAGACCCAGTACTTC
TRBV7-9	TRBJ2-5	.	TRBD1	CASSPPPEGGILKTQYF	TGTGCCAGCAGCCCCCCCCCGGAAGGGGGCATACTGAAGACCCAGTACTTC
TRBV30	TRBJ1-6	.	.	CAWSQANSPLHF	TGTGCCTGGAGTCAGGCTAATTCACCCCTCCACTTT
TRBV7-9	TRBJ2-7	once	.	CASSRDGGRRYF	TGTGCCAGCAGCCGGGACGGAGGACGTCGGTACTTC
TRBV28	TRBJ2-5	once	.	CASSLPKTGSGETQYF	TGTGCCAGCAGTTTACCCAAGACAGGCTCGGGGGAGACCCAGTACTTC
TRBV6-1	TRBJ2-7	.	.	CASSEVFSSGLRVFEQYF	TGTGCCAGCAGTGAAGTATTTAGCTCCGGGTTACGAGTCTTCGAGCAGTACTTC
TRBV6-6	TRBJ2-7	.	.	CASNQGTSGEQYF	TGTGCCAGCAATCAGGGGACCTCGGGGGAGCAGTACTTC
TRBV28	TRBJ1-2	.	.	CASSSGGTNYGYTF	TGTGCCAGCAGTTCGGGGGGTACTAACTATGGCTACACCTTC
TRBV7-2	TRBJ2-3	once	TRBD2	CASSLREWADTQYF	TGTGCCAGCAGCTTGCGGGAGTGGGCAGATACGCAGTATTTT
TRBV30	TRBJ1-2	.	.	CAWNRQPYGYTF	TGTGCCTGGAACCGACAGCCCTATGGCTACACCTTC
TRBV5-6	TRBJ2-7	once	.	CASSSQGSYEQYF	TGTGCCAGCAGTTCACAGGGTTCCTACGAGCAGTACTTC
TRBV28	TRBJ1-3	.	.	CASSSRTTGNTIYF	TGTGCCAGCAGTTCCCGGACTACCGGGAACACCATATATTTT
TRBV6-1	TRBJ2-7	.	TRBD2	CASPGGVYEQYF	TGTGCCAGCCCGGGAGGTGTCTACGAGCAGTACTTC
TRBV7-9	TRBJ1-3	.	.	CASSLAVGGNTIYF	TGTGCCAGCAGCTTAGCGGTCGGTGGAAACACCATATATTTT
TRBV11-1	TRBJ2-7	.	.	CASSVTRNTYEQYF	TGTGCCAGCAGCGTGACACGGAACACCTACGAGCAGTACTTC
TRBV7-3	TRBJ2-2	.	.	CASSLGQLTGELFF	TGTGCCAGCAGCTTGGGGCAACTCACCGGGGAGCTGTTTTTT
TRBV6-4	TRBJ2-1	.	TRBD2	CASRLAGDWGEQFF	TGTGCCAGCAGGCTAGCGGGAGATTGGGGTGAGCAGTTCTTC
TRBV7-2	TRBJ2-1	.	.	CASSLVGNSYNEQFF	TGTGCCAGCAGCTTAGTGGGCAACTCCTACAATGAGCAGTTCTTC
TRBV28	TRBJ1-5	.	.	CASSSPRGSRQPQHF	TGTGCCAGCAGTTCCCCCAGGGGATCAAGGCAGCCCCAGCATTTT
TRBV27	TRBJ1-5	.	.	CASSFSGRRSNQPQHF	TGTGCCAGCAGTTTTAGTGGCAGGAGAAGCAATCAGCCCCAGCATTTT
TRBV27	TRBJ2-1	.	.	CASTRGGGEQFF	TGTGCCAGCACCAGGGGCGGAGGTGAGCAGTTCTTC
TRBV5-8	TRBJ1-6	.	.	CASSFQINSPLHF	TGTGCCAGCAGCTTTCAGATAAATTCACCCCTCCACTTT
TRBV29-1	TRBJ2-4	.	TRBD1	CSGKGRGNIQYF	TGCAGCGGCAAGGGCAGGGGGAACATTCAGTACTTC
TRBV10-3	TRBJ1-5	.	TRBD1	CASRETGVVGQPQHF	TGTGCCTCTAGAGAGACAGGGGTAGTGGGTCAGCCCCAGCATTTT
TRBV6-4	TRBJ2-7	few	TRBD1	CASSDQPAGGSYEQYF	TGTGCCAGCAGTGATCAACCAGCAGGGGGATCCTACGAGCAGTACTTC
TRBV12-5	TRBJ1-2	.	.	CASGLQGFGYTF	TGTGCTAGTGGTTTGCAGGGGTTTGGCTACACCTTC
TRBV27	TRBJ1-6	.	.	CASSSVGSSYNSPLHF	TGTGCCAGCAGTTCGGTAGGGAGCTCCTATAATTCACCCCTCCACTTT
TRBV4-3	TRBJ2-7	.	.	CASSQDMDSYEQYF	TGCGCCAGCAGCCAAGATATGGACTCCTACGAGCAGTACTTC